This is a list of T cell receptor beta chains from one sample in a study of OX40 agonist ivuxolimab in advanced cancers. Sequenced by immunoSEQ multiplex PCR; TCRdb stores in-frame clones only, minus some. The table has about 71,000 clones, roughly nine tenths seen once. The material sequenced was CD4+ or CD8+ T cells sorted from blood, taken in a trial of the OX40 agonist ivuxolimab. These receptors were obtained from an adult with an advanced solid tumor such as melanoma, head and neck, liver or kidney cancer. CDR3s include the opening cysteine and the closing phenylalanine or tryptophan. Each record gives: clone size, V gene, D gene, J gene, CDR3 DNA, CDR3 protein. A D gene is named only where the DNA matches it firmly. Clone sizes are given selectively: once, few, many, or a class where the clone is expanded.

>NA|TRBV27|TRBD1|TRBJ2-3
TGTGCCAGCAGTACCGGGACAGGGTTCACAGATACGCAGTATTTT
CASSTGTGFTDTQYF
>NA|TRBV11-2|TRBD1|TRBJ2-3
TGTGCCAGCAGCTTAGATGGGACAGGGGGCACAGATACGCAGTATTTT
CASSLDGTGGTDTQYF
>NA|TRBV27|NA|TRBJ1-5
TGTGCCAGCAGTCTTACAGGGAGCAATCAGCCCCAGCATTTT
CASSLTGSNQPQHF
>NA|TRBV6-4|NA|TRBJ2-2
TGTGCCAGCAGGCGAGGGACCGGGGAGCTGTTTTTT
CASRRGTGELFF
>few|TRBV29-1|NA|TRBJ2-7
TGCAGCGTTGTGGAGGGACAGACCCTTTCTCTTGGCTACGAGCAGTACTTC
CSVVEGQTLSLGYEQYF
>NA|TRBV9|NA|TRBJ2-1
TGTGCCAGCAGCCTAGGAGGAGGGTATGAGCAGTTCTTC
CASSLGGGYEQFF
>medium-sized|TRBV6-5|TRBD2|TRBJ2-7
TGTGCCAGCAGTAGGCCGACTAGCGGGAGAGGGGAGCAGTACTTC
CASSRPTSGRGEQYF
>NA|TRBV19|NA|TRBJ2-1
TGTGCCAGTAGTATGGGTTCTGCAGGGTGGGATGAGCAGTTCTTC
CASSMGSAGWDEQFF
>few|TRBV4-2|NA|TRBJ1-6
TGTGCCAGCAGCCAAGGCCAGGGAGGCTATAATTCACCCCTCCACTTT
CASSQGQGGYNSPLHF
>NA|TRBV4-3|NA|TRBJ2-3
TGCGCCAGCAGCCAAGAGTGGCAGGGGCAGCGGGATACGCAGTATTTT
CASSQEWQGQRDTQYF
>NA|TRBV15|NA|TRBJ2-1
TGTGCCACCAGCAGAGATCGGGGAGTATACAATGAGCAGTTCTTC
CATSRDRGVYNEQFF
>NA|TRBV7-9|TRBD1|TRBJ1-1
TGTGCCAGCAGCTCCCTTCGACAGGGGGCTGGAGCTTTCTTT
CASSSLRQGAGAFF
>NA|TRBV28|TRBD1|TRBJ1-1
TGTGCCAGCAGTTTAAGGGGTCCGACAGGGGGCACTGAAGCTTTCTTT
CASSLRGPTGGTEAFF
>NA|TRBV27|TRBD2|TRBJ2-3
TGTGCCAGCACATACAGACTAGCGGGAGGAGATACGCAGTATTTT
CASTYRLAGGDTQYF
>NA|TRBV28|NA|TRBJ1-2
TGTGCCAGCAGTTTAGTAGGTGGGAACTATGGCTACACCTTC
CASSLVGGNYGYTF
>NA|TRBV5-6|NA|TRBJ2-6
TGTGCCAGCAGCTCCTTTTCTGGGGCCAACGTCCTGACTTTC
CASSSFSGANVLTF
>few|TRBV29-1|NA|TRBJ1-2
TGCAGCGTTGATAGGATCCTTGGCTACACCTTC
CSVDRILGYTF
>NA|TRBV28|NA|TRBJ1-5
TGTGCCAGCAGCTTAACCGGACAGCCCCAGCATTTT
CASSLTGQPQHF
>NA|TRBV28|TRBD1|TRBJ1-1
TGTGCCAGCAGTCAAGGACAGGGTCCGAAAGCTTTCTTT
CASSQGQGPKAFF
>NA|TRBV28|NA|TRBJ1-5
TGTGCCAGCAGCCTCCTTCTCTACAGGGCTGCTAATCAGCCCCAGCATTTT
CASSLLLYRAANQPQHF
>few|TRBV2|NA|TRBJ2-5
TGTGCCAGCAGTGCTAGCCTCGAGACCCAGTACTTC
CASSASLETQYF
>NA|TRBV27|NA|TRBJ2-7
TGTGCCAGCAGTTTCCTGGGCCACGAGCAGTACTTC
CASSFLGHEQYF
>NA|TRBV30|NA|TRBJ1-3
TGTGCCTGGAGTGTAGGGAATGGAAACACCATATATTTT
CAWSVGNGNTIYF
>NA|TRBV5-4|TRBD2|TRBJ2-3
TGTGCCAGCAGCCTAGCGGGAGCTAGCACAGATACGCAGTATTTT
CASSLAGASTDTQYF
>NA|TRBV27|NA|TRBJ2-3
TGTGCCAGCACGCGACTAGATACAGATACGCAGTATTTT
CASTRLDTDTQYF
>NA|TRBV10-3|NA|TRBJ2-7
TGTGCCATCGGATTACTGGGACCGACGAACGAGCAGTACTTC
CAIGLLGPTNEQYF
>NA|TRBV27|NA|TRBJ2-1
TGTGCCCCCCATAGGGCGAGCTCCTACAATGAGCAGTTCTTC
CAPHRASSYNEQFF
>NA|TRBV9|NA|TRBJ2-7
TGTGCCAGCAGCGTAGAGGAGGGGAGCGAGCAGTACTTC
CASSVEEGSEQYF
>NA|TRBV28|TRBD2|TRBJ2-7
TGTGCCAGCAGTTTGGTAGCGGGACCTGGCTTCTACGAGCAGTACTTC
CASSLVAGPGFYEQYF
>NA|TRBV6-6|TRBD2|TRBJ2-7
TGTGCCAGCCACCGTAGCGGGAGCCCCTACGAGCAGTACTTC
CASHRSGSPYEQYF
>NA|TRBV6-5|NA|TRBJ1-4
TGTGCCAGCAAGTCGGCGGAGCGAAATGAAAAACTGTTTTTT
CASKSAERNEKLFF
>NA|TRBV5-1|NA|TRBJ2-3
TGCGCCAGCAAGGGACGGCCAAGCACAGATACGCAGTATTTT
CASKGRPSTDTQYF
>once|TRBV6-4|TRBD1|TRBJ2-5
TGTGCCAGCAGTGACGGGACAGGGGGCCAAGAGACCCAGTACTTC
CASSDGTGGQETQYF
>NA|TRBV28|TRBD1|TRBJ2-7
TGTGCCAGCAGTGTGGACAGGGGAGCCTACGAGCAGTACTTC
CASSVDRGAYEQYF
>NA|TRBV19|NA|TRBJ1-1
TGTGCCAGTAGTATAGGAGGCAGGGAGGGCACTGAAGCTTTCTTT
CASSIGGREGTEAFF